The sequence of this T cell receptor beta chain was determined in a study of blood T cell repertoires in COVID-19. Study details: From T cells, B-cell-depleted T cells, or PBMCs came the material, which was cDNA or gDNA.

Original processing methods: Estimates of nucleated cell counts were drawn from the amplification of reference gene primers. Clones were sequenced by immunoSEQ multiplex PCR, and TCRdb holds only the in-frame ones, with some missing. V and J calls and clone size are those listed in that table; D and trimming were worked out from the DNA. The table lists 100,000 to 150,000 clones, 80% to 90% of them singletons. The sequenced material came from peripheral blood. The sequence was obtained from an older man with active or convalescent COVID-19.

The CDR3 region has the DNA TGTGCCACCAGTGCTATGCGTTACGAGCAGTACTTC. Translated, it gives CATSAMRYEQYF. The chain combines TRBV24-1 with TRBJ2-7; unclear D gene. The CDR3 is made up of 12 amino acids. CDR1 and CDR2 from the germline V gene are KGHDR and SFDVKD. Trimming shortened V by 5 bases and J by 4 bases, and 8 bases separated the two germline ends.